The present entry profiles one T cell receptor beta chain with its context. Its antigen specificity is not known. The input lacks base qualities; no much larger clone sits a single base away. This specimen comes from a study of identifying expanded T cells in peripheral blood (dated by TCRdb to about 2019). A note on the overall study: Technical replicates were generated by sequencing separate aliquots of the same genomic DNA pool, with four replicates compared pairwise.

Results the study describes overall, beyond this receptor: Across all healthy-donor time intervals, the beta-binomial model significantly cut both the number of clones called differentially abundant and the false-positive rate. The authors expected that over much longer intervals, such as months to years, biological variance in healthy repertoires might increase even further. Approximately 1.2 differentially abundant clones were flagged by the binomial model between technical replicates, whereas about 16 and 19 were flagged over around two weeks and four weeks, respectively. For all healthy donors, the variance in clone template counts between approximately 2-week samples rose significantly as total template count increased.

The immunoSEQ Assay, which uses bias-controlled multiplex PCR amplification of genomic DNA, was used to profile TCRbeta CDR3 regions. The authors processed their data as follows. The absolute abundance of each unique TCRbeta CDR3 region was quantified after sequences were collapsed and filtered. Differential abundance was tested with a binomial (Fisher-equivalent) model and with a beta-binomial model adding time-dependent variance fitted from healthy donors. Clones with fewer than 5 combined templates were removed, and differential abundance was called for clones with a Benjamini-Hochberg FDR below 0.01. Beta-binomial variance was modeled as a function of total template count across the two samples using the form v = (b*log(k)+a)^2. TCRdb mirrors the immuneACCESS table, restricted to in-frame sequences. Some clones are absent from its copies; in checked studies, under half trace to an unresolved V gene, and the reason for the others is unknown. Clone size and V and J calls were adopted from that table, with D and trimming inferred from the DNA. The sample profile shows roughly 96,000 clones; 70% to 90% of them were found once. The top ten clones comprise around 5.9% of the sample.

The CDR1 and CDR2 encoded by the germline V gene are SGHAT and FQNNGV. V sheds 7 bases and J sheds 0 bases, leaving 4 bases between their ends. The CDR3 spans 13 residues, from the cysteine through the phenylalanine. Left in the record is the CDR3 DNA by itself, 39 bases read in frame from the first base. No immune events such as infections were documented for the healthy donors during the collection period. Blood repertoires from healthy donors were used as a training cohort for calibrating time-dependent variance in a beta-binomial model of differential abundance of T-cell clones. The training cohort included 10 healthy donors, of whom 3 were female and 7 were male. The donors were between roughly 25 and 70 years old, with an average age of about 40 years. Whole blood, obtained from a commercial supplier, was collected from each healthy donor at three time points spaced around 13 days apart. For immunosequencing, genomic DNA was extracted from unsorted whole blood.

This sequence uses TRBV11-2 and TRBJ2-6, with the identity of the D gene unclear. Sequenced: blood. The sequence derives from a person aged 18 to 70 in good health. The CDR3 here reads CASTFSGANVLTF. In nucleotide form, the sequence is TGTGCCAGCACCTTCTCTGGGGCCAACGTCCTGACTTTC.